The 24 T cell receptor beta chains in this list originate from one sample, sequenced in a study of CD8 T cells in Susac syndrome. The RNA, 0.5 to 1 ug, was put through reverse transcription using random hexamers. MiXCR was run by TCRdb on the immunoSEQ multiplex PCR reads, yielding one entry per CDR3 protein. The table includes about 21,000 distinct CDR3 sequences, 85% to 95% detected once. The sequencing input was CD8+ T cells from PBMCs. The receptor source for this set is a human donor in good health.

CDR3: CASSLGLAGEQFF. The DNA for the CDR3 is TGTGCCAGCAGCCTGGGACTAGCTGGTGAGCAGTTCTTC. The V gene is TRBV5-4, the J gene TRBJ2-1; TRBD2 matches at 9 bases. The CDR3 runs to 13 residues. V lost 4 bases, J lost 9 bases, and 5 bases stayed unmatched. Germline CDR1 reads SGHNT; CDR2 reads YYREEE (reference sequence).

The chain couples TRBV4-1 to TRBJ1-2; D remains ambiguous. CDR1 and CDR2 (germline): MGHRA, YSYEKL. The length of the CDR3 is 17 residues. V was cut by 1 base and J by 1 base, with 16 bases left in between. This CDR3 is CASSQVEEAALNYGYTF. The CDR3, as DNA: TGCGCCAGCAGCCAAGTTGAGGAGGCGGCTCTTAACTATGGCTACACCTTC.

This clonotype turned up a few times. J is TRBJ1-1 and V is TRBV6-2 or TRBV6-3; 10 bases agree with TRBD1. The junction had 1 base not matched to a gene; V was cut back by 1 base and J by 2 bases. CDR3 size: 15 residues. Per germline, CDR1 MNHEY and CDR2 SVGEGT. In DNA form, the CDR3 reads TGTGCCAGCAGTTACTTGACAGGGGGCAACACTGAAGCTTTCTTT. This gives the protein CASSYLTGGNTEAFF.

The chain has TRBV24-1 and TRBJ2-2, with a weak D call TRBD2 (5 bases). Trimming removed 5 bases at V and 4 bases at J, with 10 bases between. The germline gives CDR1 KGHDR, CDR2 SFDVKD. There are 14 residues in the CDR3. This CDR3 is CATSGPGITGELFF. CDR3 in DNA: TGTGCCACCAGTGGTCCGGGGATCACCGGGGAGCTGTTTTTT.

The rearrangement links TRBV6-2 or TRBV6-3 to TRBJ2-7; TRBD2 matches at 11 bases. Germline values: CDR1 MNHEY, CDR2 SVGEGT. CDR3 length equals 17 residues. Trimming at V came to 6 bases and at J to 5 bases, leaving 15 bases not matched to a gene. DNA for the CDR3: TGTGCCAGCAGCCGATTAGCGGGGGGGCTCTCTGGCCACGAGCAGTACTTC. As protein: CASSRLAGGLSGHEQYF.

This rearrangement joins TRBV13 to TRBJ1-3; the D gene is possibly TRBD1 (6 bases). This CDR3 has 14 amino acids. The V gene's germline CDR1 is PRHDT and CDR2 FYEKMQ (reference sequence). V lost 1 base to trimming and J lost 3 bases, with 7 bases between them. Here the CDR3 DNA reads TGTGCCAGCAGCTTAGAGGGGGGTGGAAACACCATATATTTT. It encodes CASSLEGGGNTIYF.

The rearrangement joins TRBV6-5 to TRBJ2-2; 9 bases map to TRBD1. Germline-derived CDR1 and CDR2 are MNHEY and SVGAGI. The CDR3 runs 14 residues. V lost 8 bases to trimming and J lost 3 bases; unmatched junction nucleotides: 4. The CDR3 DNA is TGTGCCAGCGGGGGACAGGGCTACACCGGGGAGCTGTTTTTT. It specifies CASGGQGYTGELFF.

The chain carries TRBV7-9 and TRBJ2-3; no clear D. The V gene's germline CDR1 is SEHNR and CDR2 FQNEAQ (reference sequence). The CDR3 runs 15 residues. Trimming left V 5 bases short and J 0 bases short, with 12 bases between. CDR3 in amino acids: CASSVLAPSTDTQYF. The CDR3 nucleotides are TGTGCCAGCAGCGTACTTGCTCCTAGCACAGATACGCAGTATTTT.

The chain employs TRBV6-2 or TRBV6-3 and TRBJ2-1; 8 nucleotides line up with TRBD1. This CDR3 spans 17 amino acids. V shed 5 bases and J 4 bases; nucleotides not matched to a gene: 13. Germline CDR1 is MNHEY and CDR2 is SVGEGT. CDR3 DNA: TGTGCCAGCAGTCCCTCCGAGGGACAGGCACTTTACAATGAGCAGTTCTTC. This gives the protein CASSPSEGQALYNEQFF.

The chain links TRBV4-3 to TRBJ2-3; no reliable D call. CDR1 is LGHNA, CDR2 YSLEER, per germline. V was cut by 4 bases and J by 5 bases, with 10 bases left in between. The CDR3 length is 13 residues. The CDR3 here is CASSPDLVDTQYF. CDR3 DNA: TGCGCCAGCAGCCCCGACTTGGTAGATACGCAGTATTTT.

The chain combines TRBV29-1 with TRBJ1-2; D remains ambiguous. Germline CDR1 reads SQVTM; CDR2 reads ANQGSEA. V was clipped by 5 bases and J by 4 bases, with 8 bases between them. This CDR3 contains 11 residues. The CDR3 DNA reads TGCAGCGTTAATACTGTCTATGGCTACACCTTC. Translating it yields CSVNTVYGYTF.

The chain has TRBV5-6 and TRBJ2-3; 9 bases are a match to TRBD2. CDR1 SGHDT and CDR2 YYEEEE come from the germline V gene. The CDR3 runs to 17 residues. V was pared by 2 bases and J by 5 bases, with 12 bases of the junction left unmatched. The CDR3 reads CASSLISAGGRRDTQYF. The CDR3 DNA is TGTGCCAGCAGCTTAATTTCAGCGGGGGGCCGTAGAGATACGCAGTATTTT.

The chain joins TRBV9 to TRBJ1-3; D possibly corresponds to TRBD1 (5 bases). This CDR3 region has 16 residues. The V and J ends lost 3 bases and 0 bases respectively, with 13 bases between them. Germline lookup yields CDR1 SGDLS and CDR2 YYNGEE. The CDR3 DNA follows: TGTGCCAGCAGCGGTGGAGGGGTTACCTCTGGAAACACCATATATTTT. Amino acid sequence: CASSGGGVTSGNTIYF.

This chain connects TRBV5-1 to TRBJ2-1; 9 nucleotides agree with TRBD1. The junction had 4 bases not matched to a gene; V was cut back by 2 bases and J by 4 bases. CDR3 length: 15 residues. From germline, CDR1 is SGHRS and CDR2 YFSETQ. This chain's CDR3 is CASSFETGGYNEQFF. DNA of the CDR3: TGCGCCAGCAGCTTCGAGACAGGGGGTTACAATGAGCAGTTCTTC. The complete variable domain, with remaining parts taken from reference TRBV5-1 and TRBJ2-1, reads KAGVTQTPRYLIKTRGQQVTLSCSPISGHRSVSWYQQTPGQGLQFLFEYFSETQRNKGNFPGRFSGRQFSNSRSEMNVSTLELGDSALYLCASSFETGGYNEQFFGPGTRLTVL.

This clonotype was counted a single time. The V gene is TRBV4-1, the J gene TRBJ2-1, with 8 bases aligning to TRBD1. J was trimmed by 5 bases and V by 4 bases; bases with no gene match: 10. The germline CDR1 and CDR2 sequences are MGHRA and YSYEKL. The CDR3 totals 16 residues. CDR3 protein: CASSRSDRVINNEQFF. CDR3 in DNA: TGCGCCAGCAGCCGATCGGACAGGGTTATTAACAATGAGCAGTTCTTC.

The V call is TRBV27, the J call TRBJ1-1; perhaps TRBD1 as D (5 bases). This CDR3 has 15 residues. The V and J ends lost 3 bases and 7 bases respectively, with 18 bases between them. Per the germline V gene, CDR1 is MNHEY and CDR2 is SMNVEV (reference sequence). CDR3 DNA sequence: TGTGCCAGCAGTTTGAGGCGCCTCGCCGGGGGTGAAGCTTTCTTT. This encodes CASSLRRLAGGEAFF.

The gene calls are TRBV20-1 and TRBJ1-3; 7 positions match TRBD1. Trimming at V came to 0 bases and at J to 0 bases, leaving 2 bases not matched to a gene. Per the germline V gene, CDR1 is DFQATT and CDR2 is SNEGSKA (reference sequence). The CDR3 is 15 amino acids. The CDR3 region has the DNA TGCAGTGCTAGAGAAGACAGGGCCTCTGGAAACACCATATATTTT. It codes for CSAREDRASGNTIYF.

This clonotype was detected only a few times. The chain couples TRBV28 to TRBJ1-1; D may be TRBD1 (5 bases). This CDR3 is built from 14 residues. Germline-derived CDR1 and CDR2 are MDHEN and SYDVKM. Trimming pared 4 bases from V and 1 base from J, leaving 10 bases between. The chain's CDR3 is CASSSGTGNTEAFF. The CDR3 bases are TGTGCCAGCAGTTCCGGGACGGGGAACACTGAAGCTTTCTTT.

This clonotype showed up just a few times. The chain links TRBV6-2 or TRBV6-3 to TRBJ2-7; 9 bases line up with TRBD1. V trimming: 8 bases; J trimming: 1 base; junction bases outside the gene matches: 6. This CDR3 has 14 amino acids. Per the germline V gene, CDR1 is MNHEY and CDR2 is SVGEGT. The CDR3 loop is CASRGQGYSYEQYF. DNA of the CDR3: TGTGCCAGCCGGGGACAGGGATATTCCTACGAGCAGTACTTC.

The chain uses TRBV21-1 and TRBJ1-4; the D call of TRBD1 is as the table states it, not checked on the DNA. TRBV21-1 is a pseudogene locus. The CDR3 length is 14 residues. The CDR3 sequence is CASKNRGGNEKLFF. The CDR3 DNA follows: TGTGCCAGCAAAAACAGGGGCGGGAATGAAAAACTGTTTTTT.

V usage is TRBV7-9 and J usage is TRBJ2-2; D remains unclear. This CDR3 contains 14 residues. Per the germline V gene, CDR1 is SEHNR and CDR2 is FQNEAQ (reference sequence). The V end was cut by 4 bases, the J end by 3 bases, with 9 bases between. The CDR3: CASSSPRDTGELFF. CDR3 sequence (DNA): TGTGCCAGCAGCTCGCCTAGAGACACCGGGGAGCTGTTTTTT.

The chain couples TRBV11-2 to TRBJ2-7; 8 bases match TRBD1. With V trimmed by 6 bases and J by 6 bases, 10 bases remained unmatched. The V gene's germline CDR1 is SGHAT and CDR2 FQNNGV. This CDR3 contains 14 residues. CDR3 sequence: CASSSDRGPGEQYF. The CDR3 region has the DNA TGTGCCAGCAGTTCTGACAGGGGCCCGGGCGAGCAGTACTTC.

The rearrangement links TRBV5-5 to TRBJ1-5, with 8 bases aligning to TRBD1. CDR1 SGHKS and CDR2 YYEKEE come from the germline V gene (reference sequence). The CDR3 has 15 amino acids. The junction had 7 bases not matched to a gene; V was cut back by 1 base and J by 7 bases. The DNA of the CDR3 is TGTGCCAGCAGCTTGTCAGGGGGCGCAGGGCAGCCCCAGCATTTT. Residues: CASSLSGGAGQPQHF. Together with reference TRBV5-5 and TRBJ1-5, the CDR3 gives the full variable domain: DAGVTQSPTHLIKTRGQQVTLRCSPISGHKSVSWYQQVLGQGPQFIFQYYEKEERGRGNFPDRFSARQFPNYSSELNVNALLLGDSALYLCASSLSGGAGQPQHFGDGTRLSIL.

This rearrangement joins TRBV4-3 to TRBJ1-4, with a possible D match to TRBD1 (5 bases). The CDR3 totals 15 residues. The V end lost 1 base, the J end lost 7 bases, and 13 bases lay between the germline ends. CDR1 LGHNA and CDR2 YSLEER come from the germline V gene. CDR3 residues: CASSQGTRGSEKLFF. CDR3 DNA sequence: TGCGCCAGCAGCCAAGGGACACGGGGAAGTGAAAAACTGTTTTTT.